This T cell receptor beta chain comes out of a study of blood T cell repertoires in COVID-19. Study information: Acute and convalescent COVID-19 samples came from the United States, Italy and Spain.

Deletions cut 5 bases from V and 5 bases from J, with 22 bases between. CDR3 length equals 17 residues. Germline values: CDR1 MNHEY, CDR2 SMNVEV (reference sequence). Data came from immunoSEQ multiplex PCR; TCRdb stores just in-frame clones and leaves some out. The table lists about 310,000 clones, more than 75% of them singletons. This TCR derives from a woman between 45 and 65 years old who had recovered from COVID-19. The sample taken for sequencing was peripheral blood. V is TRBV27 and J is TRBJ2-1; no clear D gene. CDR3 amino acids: CASSRSVNTYSNNEQFF. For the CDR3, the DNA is TGTGCCAGCAGTCGATCGGTTAATACCTACTCAAACAATGAGCAGTTCTTC.